Below, 22 T cell receptor beta chains from the same sample are listed, as sequenced in a study of neurological immune-mediated disorders. TCRdb re-called the 5' RACE reads through MiXCR, storing one row per CDR3 protein. The sample yields about 79,000 distinct CDR3 sequences, 13% to 15% seen once. The specimen was PBMCs. Receptors were obtained from a woman aged 50 to 60 in good health.

This clonotype was counted many times. V gene TRBV7-8 combines with J gene TRBJ2-7, with D perhaps matching TRBD1 or TRBD2 (5 bases each). CDR1 and CDR2 (germline): SGHVS, FQNEAQ. The CDR3 is 15 residues long. V gave up 0 bases and J gave up 2 bases, with 11 bases separating them. The CDR3 DNA reads as TGTGCCAGCAGCTTAGCGGGGGATGCCCCCTACGAGCAGTACTTC. This codes for CASSLAGDAPYEQYF.

This clonotype was recorded many times. The chain couples TRBV20-1 to TRBJ1-1, with TRBD1 matching over 9 bases. With 3 bases clipped from V and 0 bases from J, the junction kept 8 bases outside the gene matches. Germline loops: CDR1 DFQATT, CDR2 SNEGSKA (reference sequence). The CDR3 extends over 16 amino acids. In DNA, the CDR3 is TGCAGTGCTAGTCTGAGCGGACAGGGGATGAACACTGAAGCTTTCTTT. Translating it yields CSASLSGQGMNTEAFF.

A remark on this clonotype: A much larger clone differs by one base, so this may be a read error. The chain employs TRBV18 and TRBJ2-1; the D gene is possibly TRBD1 (6 bases). CDR1 KGHSH and CDR2 LQKENI come from the germline V gene. The CDR3 spans 13 residues. The CDR3 region has the DNA TGTGTCAGCTCACCAGGGGCGGACAATGAGCAGTTCTTC. Translated: CVSSPGADNEQFF.

The table lists this clonotype with many counts. The V call is TRBV7-6, the J call TRBJ1-4, with TRBD1 identical over 7 bases. The CDR3 extends over 15 amino acids. Trimming took 5 bases from V and 7 from J; bases not matched to a gene: 10. The germline V gene has CDR1 SGHVS and CDR2 FNYEAQ. The CDR3 protein is CASSNQQGLGEKLFF. Written as DNA, the CDR3 is TGTGCCAGCAGCAACCAACAGGGGTTGGGTGAAAAACTGTTTTTT.

Worth noting for this clonotype: With a much larger clone just one base away, this may be a read error. The chain uses TRBV6-6 and TRBJ2-2; 12 bases fit TRBD2. Germline CDR1 and CDR2: MNHNY and SVGAGI (reference sequence). This CDR3 is built from 17 residues. The CDR3 coding sequence is TGTGCCACCTCCAGCCTAGCGGGGGGGCGGGGCACCAGGGAGCTGTTTTTT. Protein product: CATSSLAGGRGTRELFF.

This clonotype came up many times. The rearrangement links TRBV5-1 to TRBJ2-3; D not certain. Germline CDR1 SGHRS, CDR2 YFSETQ. V lost 4 bases to trimming and J lost 0 bases, with 6 bases between them. CDR3 length: 13 residues. CDR3 amino acids: CASSRTSTDTQYF. The CDR3 DNA reads as TGCGCCAGCAGCCGTACTAGCACAGATACGCAGTATTTT.

Many counts were recorded for this clonotype. The rearrangement links TRBV5-1 to TRBJ2-7; 7 bases are a match to TRBD1. Germline V gene sequence: CDR1 SGHRS, CDR2 YFSETQ. J lost 2 bases, V lost 4 bases, and 9 bases had no gene match. This CDR3 is built from 15 residues. For the CDR3, the DNA is TGCGCCAGCAGCGGAAATCCGGGACAGCCCTACGAGCAGTACTTC. This translates into CASSGNPGQPYEQYF.

This clonotype came up a few times. The V and J genes are TRBV7-6 and TRBJ2-3, with D perhaps matching TRBD1 (7 bases). Germline V CDR1 and CDR2: SGHVS, FNYEAQ. V was cut by 0 bases and J by 0 bases, with 16 bases left in between. The CDR3 has 18 residues. CDR3 bases: TGTGCCAGCAGCTTAGCGCGCAGGGGGGCCCGGAGCACAGATACGCAGTATTTT. Its protein is CASSLARRGARSTDTQYF.

In this sample, this clonotype turned up many times. The chain combines TRBV10-1 with TRBJ2-1, with D maybe TRBD2 (5 bases). V lost 4 bases, J lost 7 bases, and 14 bases lay in between. Germline loops: CDR1 WNHNN, CDR2 SYGVQD (reference sequence). The CDR3 consists of 14 residues. The CDR3 loop reads CASSVIGRGNEQFF. CDR3 bases: TGCGCCAGCAGTGTGATAGGGAGAGGGAATGAGCAGTTCTTC.

This clonotype was found many times. The V gene is TRBV10-3, the J gene TRBJ2-1; D ambiguous. The germline V and J ends were trimmed by 2 bases and 4 bases, with 6 bases remaining between them. The germline CDR1 and CDR2 sequences are ENHRY and SYGVKD. The CDR3 totals 13 residues. For the CDR3, the DNA is TGTGCCATCAGTGAGGGCCCGTACAATGAGCAGTTCTTC. Translating it yields CAISEGPYNEQFF.

This clonotype was detected many times. V gene TRBV27 combines with J gene TRBJ1-1; D gene ambiguous. Between the trimmed V and J ends, which lost 5 bases and 10 bases, there was a span of 17 bases. Germline values: CDR1 MNHEY, CDR2 SMNVEV (reference sequence). The CDR3 consists of 13 residues. DNA for the CDR3: TGTGCCAGCAGTCCGCGGGCCCTAAGAGGAGCTTTCTTT. Translating gives CASSPRALRGAFF.

This clonotype was recorded many times. The gene calls are TRBV20-1 and TRBJ1-1, with 9 bases that match TRBD1. V shed 0 bases, J shed 0 bases, and the junction held 5 bases outside the gene matches. The CDR3 covers 16 residues. The germline V gene has CDR1 DFQATT and CDR2 SNEGSKA (reference sequence). CDR3 nucleotides: TGCAGTGCTAGAGATAGGACAGGGGCGATGAACACTGAAGCTTTCTTT. Translation gives CSARDRTGAMNTEAFF.

This clonotype was recorded at least ten times. The rearrangement links TRBV7-9 to TRBJ1-2, with D possibly being TRBD1 (5 bases). V lost 5 bases to trimming and J lost 7 bases, with 20 bases between them. Per the germline V gene, CDR1 is SEHNR and CDR2 is FQNEAQ (reference sequence). The CDR3 spans 15 residues. The CDR3 DNA follows: TGTGCCAGCAGCCCCCGGTTTGTGGGGGGAGGTGGCTACACCTTC. Protein: CASSPRFVGGGGYTF.

There are many counts of this clonotype. CDR3 DNA: TGTGCCAGCAGTTTAGACGGGACATCCTATGGCTACACCTTC. As protein: CASSLDGTSYGYTF. This chain connects TRBV28 to TRBJ1-2; the D gene is possibly TRBD1 (6 bases). V gave up 2 bases and J gave up 4 bases, with 11 bases separating them. The length of the CDR3 is 14 residues. CDR1 is MDHEN and CDR2 is SYDVKM in the germline V gene.

The table lists this clonotype with many counts. This chain joins TRBV10-3 and TRBJ2-3; 8 bases fit TRBD2. The CDR3 sequence is 16 residues long. From germline, CDR1 is ENHRY and CDR2 SYGVKD. The V and J ends lost 6 bases and 0 bases, in that order; junction bases with no gene match: 8. The CDR3 loop is CAISLTSGASTDTQYF. CDR3 coding DNA: TGTGCCATCAGCCTCACTAGCGGTGCTAGCACAGATACGCAGTATTTT.

In its sample, this clonotype was seen a few times. Just one base apart from a much larger clone, this may be a read error. The J gene is TRBJ2-1, the V gene TRBV9, with no clear D. Germline-derived CDR1 and CDR2 are SGDLS and YYNGEE. Trimming shortened V by 0 bases and J by 4 bases, and 14 bases separated the two germline ends. This CDR3 contains 16 residues. For the CDR3, the DNA is TGTGCCAGCAGCGTAGGCATTAGCAAGACTTACAATGAGCAGTTCTTC. It translates to CASSVGISKTYNEQFF.

With respect to this clonotype: A much bigger clone sits one base away, suggesting this may be a read error. This chain links TRBV5-1 with TRBJ2-5; D possibly corresponds to TRBD1 (5 bases). The V end lost 4 bases, the J end lost 3 bases, and 16 bases lay between the germline ends. The germline CDR1 and CDR2 sequences are SGHRS and YFSETQ. This CDR3 is built from 15 residues. The CDR3 DNA follows: TGCGCCAGCAGCGTAACCCCCGTGACAGAAGAGACCCAGTACTTC. Protein product: CASSVTPVTEETQYF.

This clonotype was counted ten times or more. The chain couples TRBV25-1 to TRBJ2-7; D might be TRBD2 (5 bases). This CDR3 comprises 14 residues. The germline V gene encodes CDR1 MGHDK and CDR2 SYGVNS. V dropped 6 bases and J dropped 6 bases, with 18 bases sitting between them. CDR3 sequence (DNA): TGTGCCAGCAGCTTAACCGGGGAATCTGGCGAGCAGTACTTC. Its protein is CASSLTGESGEQYF.

The V call is TRBV3-1, the J call TRBJ1-5, with unresolved D. The germline CDR1 and CDR2 sequences are LGHDT and YNNKEL (reference sequence). V was clipped by 2 bases and J by 3 bases, with 5 bases between them. This CDR3 is 13 amino acids long. In DNA, the CDR3 is TGTGCCAGCAGCCAATTTAACAATCAGCCCCAGCATTTT. This translates into CASSQFNNQPQHF.

This clonotype came up many times. The chain links TRBV5-1 to TRBJ2-6; D gene uncertain. The germline CDR1 and CDR2 sequences are SGHRS and YFSETQ. The CDR3 is 15 amino acids. Between the trimmed V and J ends, which lost 4 bases and 0 bases, there was a span of 8 bases. The CDR3 coding sequence is TGCGCCAGCAGCCCCCGACTCTCTGGGGCCAACGTCCTGACTTTC. Its translation is CASSPRLSGANVLTF.

About this clonotype: Since a much larger clone is just one base distant, this may be a read error. The chain carries TRBV7-2 and TRBJ2-7; TRBD2 matches at 7 bases. This CDR3 contains 14 residues. V lost 2 bases, J lost 4 bases, and 5 bases stayed unmatched. Germline lookup yields CDR1 SGHTA and CDR2 FQGNSA. DNA for the CDR3: TGTGCCAGCAGCTTATTGTTGGGGGGGTACGAGCAGTACTTC. It codes for CASSLLLGGYEQYF.

There are many counts of this clonotype. The J gene is TRBJ2-7, the V gene TRBV20-1, with D perhaps TRBD2 (6 bases). The CDR3 loop spans 15 amino acids. The V gene's germline CDR1 is DFQATT and CDR2 SNEGSKA (reference sequence). The V and J ends lost 0 bases and 3 bases respectively, with 15 bases between them. The CDR3 protein is CSARDDGRGVYEQYF. The CDR3, as DNA: TGCAGTGCTAGAGATGACGGGAGAGGGGTCTACGAGCAGTACTTC.